The 3 T cell receptor beta chains below all came from one sample that was sequenced in a study of cytomegalovirus exposure and HLA in healthy donors. PCR was performed using 60 Vbeta and 13 Jbeta primers. Data came from immunoSEQ multiplex PCR; TCRdb stores just in-frame clones and leaves some out. The sample lists roughly 200,000 clones, around 78% occurring once. Sequencing input: PBMCs. The receptors derive from a man aged 25-45 years in good health and CMV-seronegative.

This chain uses TRBV4-2 with TRBJ2-7; tentatively, D is TRBD1 (5 bases). The CDR3 is 12 amino acids. V was trimmed by 4 bases and J by 3 bases, leaving 7 bases between them. CDR1 and CDR2 (germline): LGHNA, YNFKEQ. The CDR3, as DNA: TGTGCCAGCAGCCTAGGGGACTACGAGCAGTACTTC. Protein product: CASSLGDYEQYF.

The chain links TRBV19 to TRBJ2-1, with 13 bases lining up with TRBD2. Germline assignment: CDR1 LNHDA and CDR2 SQIVND (reference sequence). The junction had 5 bases not matched to a gene; V was cut back by 2 bases and J by 1 base. The CDR3 sequence is 18 residues long. The CDR3 sequence is CASSIFRTSGRSYNEQFF. The CDR3 nucleotides are TGTGCCAGTAGTATATTTAGGACTAGCGGGAGATCCTACAATGAGCAGTTCTTC.

This sequence joins TRBV28 and TRBJ2-2, with TRBD2 identical over 7 bases. Germline V gene lookup returns CDR1 MDHEN and CDR2 SYDVKM. The trim removed 6 bases at V and 2 bases at J, leaving 6 bases unmatched. The CDR3 is 15 residues long. Written as DNA, the CDR3 is TGTGCCAGCAGCCGAAAGGGACTAAACACCGGGGAGCTGTTTTTT. This encodes CASSRKGLNTGELFF.